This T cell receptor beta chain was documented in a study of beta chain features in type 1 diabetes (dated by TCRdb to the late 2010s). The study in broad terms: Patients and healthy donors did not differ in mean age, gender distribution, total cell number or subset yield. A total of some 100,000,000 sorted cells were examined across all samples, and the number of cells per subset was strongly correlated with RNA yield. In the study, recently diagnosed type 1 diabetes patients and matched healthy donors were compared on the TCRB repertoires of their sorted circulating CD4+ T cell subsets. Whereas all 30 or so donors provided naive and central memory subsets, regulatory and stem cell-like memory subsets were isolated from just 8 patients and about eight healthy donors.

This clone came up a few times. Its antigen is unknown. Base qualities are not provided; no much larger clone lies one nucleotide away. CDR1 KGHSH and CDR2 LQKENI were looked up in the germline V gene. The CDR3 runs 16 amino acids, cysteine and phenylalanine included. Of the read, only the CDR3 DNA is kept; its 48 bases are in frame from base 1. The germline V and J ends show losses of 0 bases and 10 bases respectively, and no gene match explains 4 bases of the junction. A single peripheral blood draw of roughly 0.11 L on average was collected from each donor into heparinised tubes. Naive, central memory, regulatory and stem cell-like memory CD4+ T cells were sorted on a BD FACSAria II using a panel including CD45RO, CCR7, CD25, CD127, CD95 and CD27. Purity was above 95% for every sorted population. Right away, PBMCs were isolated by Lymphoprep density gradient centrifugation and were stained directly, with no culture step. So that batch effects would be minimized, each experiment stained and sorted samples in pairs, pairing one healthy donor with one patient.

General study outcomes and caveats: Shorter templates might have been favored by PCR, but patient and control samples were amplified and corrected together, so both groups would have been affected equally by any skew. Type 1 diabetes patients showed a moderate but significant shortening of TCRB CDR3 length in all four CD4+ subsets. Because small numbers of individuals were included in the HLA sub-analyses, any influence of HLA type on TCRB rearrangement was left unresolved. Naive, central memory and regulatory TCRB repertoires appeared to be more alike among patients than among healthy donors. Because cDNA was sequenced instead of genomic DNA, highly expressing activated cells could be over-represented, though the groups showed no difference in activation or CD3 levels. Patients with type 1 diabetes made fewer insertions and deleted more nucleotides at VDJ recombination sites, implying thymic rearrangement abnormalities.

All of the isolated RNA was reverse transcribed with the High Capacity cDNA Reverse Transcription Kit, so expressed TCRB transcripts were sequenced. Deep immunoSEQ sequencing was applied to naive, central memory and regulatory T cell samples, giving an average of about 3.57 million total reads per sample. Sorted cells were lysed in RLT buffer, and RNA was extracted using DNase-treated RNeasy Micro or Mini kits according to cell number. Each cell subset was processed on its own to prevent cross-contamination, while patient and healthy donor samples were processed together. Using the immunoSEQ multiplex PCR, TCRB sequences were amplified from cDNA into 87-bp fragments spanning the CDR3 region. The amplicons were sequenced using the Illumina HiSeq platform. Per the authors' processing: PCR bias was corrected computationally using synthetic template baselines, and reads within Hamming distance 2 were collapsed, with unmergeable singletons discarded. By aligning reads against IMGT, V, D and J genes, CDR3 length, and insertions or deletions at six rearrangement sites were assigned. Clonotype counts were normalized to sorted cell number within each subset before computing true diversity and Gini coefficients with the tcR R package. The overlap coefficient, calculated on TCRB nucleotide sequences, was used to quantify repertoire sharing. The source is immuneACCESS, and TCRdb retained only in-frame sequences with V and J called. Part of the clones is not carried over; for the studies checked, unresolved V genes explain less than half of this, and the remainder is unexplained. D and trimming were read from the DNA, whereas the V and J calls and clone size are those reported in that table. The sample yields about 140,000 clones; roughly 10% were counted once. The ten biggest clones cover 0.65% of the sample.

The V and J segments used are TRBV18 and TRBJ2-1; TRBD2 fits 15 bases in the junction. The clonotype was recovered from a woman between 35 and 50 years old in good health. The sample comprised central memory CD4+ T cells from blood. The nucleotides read TGTGCCAGCTCACCACCGGGACTAGCGGGGGGAAGGGAGCAGTTCTTC. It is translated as CASSPPGLAGGREQFF.